Following are 30 T cell receptor beta chains from one sample sequenced in a study of cytomegalovirus exposure and HLA in healthy donors. Profiled with immunoSEQ multiplex PCR; TCRdb holds only in-frame clones, not every one. In the table there are some 190,000 clones, approximately 85% of which are singletons. The specimen was PBMCs. Receptor source: a young woman in good health and CMV-seronegative.

This clone was observed a few times. This chain uses TRBV5-1 with TRBJ2-1; 10 bases are a match to TRBD2. Per germline, CDR1 SGHRS and CDR2 YFSETQ. With V trimmed by 2 bases and J by 2 bases, 13 bases remained unmatched. CDR3 length: 19 residues. CDR3 protein: CASSLSSGGALRTYNEQFF. The CDR3, as DNA: TGCGCCAGCAGCTTATCGAGCGGGGGGGCTCTAAGGACCTACAATGAGCAGTTCTTC.

The V gene is TRBV6-5, the J gene TRBJ2-5, with 7 bases lining up with TRBD1. The CDR3 runs to 15 residues. Trimming took 4 bases from V and 5 from J; bases not matched to a gene: 10. Germline CDR1 and CDR2: MNHEY and SVGAGI. Here the CDR3 reads CASSSTPTGSETQYF. The CDR3 DNA is TGTGCCAGCAGTTCCACTCCGACAGGGAGCGAGACCCAGTACTTC.

The chain couples TRBV5-8 to TRBJ1-2; 8 bases are a match to TRBD1. This CDR3 comprises 13 residues. Germline lookup yields CDR1 SGHTS and CDR2 YDEGEE. The V segment lost 4 bases and the J segment 6 bases; nucleotides outside the gene matches: 5. CDR3 in DNA: TGTGCCAGCAGCATCCTCAGGGGGCATGGCTACACCTTC. Translated: CASSILRGHGYTF.

The chain carries TRBV5-1 and TRBJ1-6, with D maybe TRBD1 (5 bases). CDR3 length: 15 amino acids. V shed 0 bases and J shed 3 bases, with 7 bases lying between them. Germline V gene sequence: CDR1 SGHRS, CDR2 YFSETQ. CDR3 sequence (DNA): TGCGCCAGCAGCTTGGCCGGGGGCTATAATTCACCCCTCCACTTT. Translating gives CASSLAGGYNSPLHF.

CDR3 protein: CASSPGTWTSGGNTDTQYF. The DNA of the CDR3 is TGTGCCAGCAGCCCCGGCACCTGGACTAGCGGGGGGAACACAGATACGCAGTATTTT. The chain is built from TRBV7-2 and TRBJ2-3, with 14 bases fitting TRBD2. The V gene's germline CDR1 is SGHTA and CDR2 FQGNSA. CDR3 length: 19 amino acids. Trimming took 5 bases from V and 2 from J; bases not matched to a gene: 12.

This clone was recorded once. V and J are TRBV7-9 and TRBJ2-1; 11 bases line up with TRBD2. The CDR3 consists of 17 residues. CDR1 is SEHNR and CDR2 is FQNEAQ in the germline V gene (reference sequence). J lost 10 bases, V lost 2 bases, and 13 bases had no gene match. CDR3 nucleotide sequence: TGTGCCAGCAGCTTAATCCCCTCGACTAGCGGGAACCCCGAGCAGTTCTTC. It yields the protein CASSLIPSTSGNPEQFF.

The rearrangement links TRBV6-5 to TRBJ1-3; 12 bases agree with TRBD1. Germline CDR1 MNHEY, CDR2 SVGAGI. CDR3 length: 16 residues. Trimming removed 2 bases from V and 3 bases from J; junction bases left unmatched: 2. CDR3: CASSYGTGGFGNTIYF. The CDR3 DNA reads as TGTGCCAGCAGTTACGGGACAGGGGGCTTTGGAAACACCATATATTTT.

This clone was recorded a few times. V gene TRBV11-2 combines with J gene TRBJ1-5; D is possibly TRBD1 (6 bases). Looked up from germline, CDR1 is SGHAT and CDR2 is FQNNGV. Trimming removed 1 base at V and 6 bases at J, with 19 bases between. This CDR3 has 17 amino acids. CDR3 loop: CASSLGPGAREGQPQHF. The CDR3 bases are TGTGCCAGCAGCTTAGGGCCAGGGGCGCGCGAGGGTCAGCCCCAGCATTTT.

The chain is built from TRBV15 and TRBJ1-2, with D possibly matching TRBD1 (5 bases). CDR1 and CDR2 from the germline V gene are LNHNV and YYDKDF (reference sequence). This CDR3 has 15 amino acids. V was pared by 1 base and J by 2 bases, with 11 bases between. Here the CDR3 reads CATSRGQNGNYGYTF. CDR3 nucleotide sequence: TGTGCCACCAGCAGAGGACAGAACGGGAACTATGGCTACACCTTC.

The chain joins TRBV11-2 to TRBJ1-1, with 7 bases identical to TRBD1. J lost 7 bases, V lost 1 base, and 6 bases had no gene match. The CDR3 length is 14 residues. Germline V lookup: CDR1 SGHAT, CDR2 FQNNGV. The CDR3 coding sequence is TGTGCCAGCAGCTTAGGTAGGGGGCATGGTGAAGCTTTCTTT. Amino acid sequence: CASSLGRGHGEAFF.

The chain carries TRBV13 and TRBJ2-3; D may be TRBD2 (5 bases). The CDR3 totals 18 residues. V dropped 1 base and J dropped 6 bases, with 23 bases sitting between them. The germline V gene has CDR1 PRHDT and CDR2 FYEKMQ (reference sequence). The CDR3 loop reads CASSLELDGVKMMDTQYF. CDR3 DNA sequence: TGTGCCAGCAGCTTAGAACTCGACGGGGTCAAGATGATGGATACGCAGTATTTT. The full variable domain, completed using reference TRBV13 and TRBJ2-3, is AAGVIQSPRHLIKEKRETATLKCYPIPRHDTVYWYQQGPGQDPQFLISFYEKMQSDKGSIPDRFSAQQFSDYHSELNMSSLELGDSALYFCASSLELDGVKMMDTQYFGPGTRLTVL.

V and J are TRBV7-8 and TRBJ1-5; D is unclear. Trimming removed 3 bases from V and 8 bases from J, with 11 bases in between. The CDR3 has 13 amino acids. Germline V gives CDR1 SGHVS, CDR2 FQNEAQ. The chain's CDR3 is CASSFNPQKPQHF. CDR3 nucleotides: TGTGCCAGCAGCTTCAATCCTCAGAAGCCCCAGCATTTT.

This clone was detected once. The chain carries TRBV11-2 and TRBJ1-5; perhaps TRBD1 as D (5 bases). In germline, CDR1 is SGHAT, CDR2 FQNNGV. This CDR3 has 15 amino acids. Trimming took off 4 bases at V and 1 base at J, with 11 bases between the two ends. CDR3 nucleotide sequence: TGTGCCAGCAGCTCGTCTCAGGGAAGCAATCAGCCCCAGCATTTT. Amino acids: CASSSSQGSNQPQHF.

The V and J genes are TRBV14 and TRBJ2-1; 8 nucleotides align to TRBD2. Germline CDR1 is SGHDN and CDR2 is FVKESK. J was trimmed by 8 bases and V by 0 bases; bases with no gene match: 12. The CDR3 runs 17 residues. The chain's CDR3 is CASSQDFYGTSFDEQFF. The CDR3 DNA sequence: TGTGCCAGCAGCCAAGATTTTTATGGGACTAGTTTCGATGAGCAGTTCTTC.

DNA for the CDR3: TGCAGCGGTTGGCCACTGAACACTGAAGCTTTCTTT. It translates to CSGWPLNTEAFF. This rearrangement joins TRBV29-1 to TRBJ1-1; no clear D. The CDR3 runs to 12 residues. Trimming removed 7 bases from V and 0 bases from J, with 9 bases in between. CDR1 is SQVTM, CDR2 ANQGSEA, per germline.

The rearrangement uses TRBV27 and TRBJ2-4, with 9 bases that match TRBD1. The J segment lost 2 bases and the V segment lost 5 bases, leaving 7 bases of the junction unmatched. There are 16 residues in the CDR3. CDR1 is MNHEY, CDR2 SMNVEV, per germline (reference sequence). The CDR3 DNA reads TGTGCCAGCAGTACGGGACAGGGACTTCCCAAAAACATTCAGTACTTC. Translated, it gives CASSTGQGLPKNIQYF.

The chain recombines TRBV6-4 with TRBJ2-1, with a possible D match to TRBD2 (5 bases). CDR3 length equals 13 residues. The germline V gene encodes CDR1 MRHNA and CDR2 SNTAGT. V was clipped by 4 bases and J by 5 bases, with 9 bases between them. This CDR3 reads CASSVGSDNEQFF. In DNA form, the CDR3 reads TGTGCCAGCAGTGTGGGTAGCGACAATGAGCAGTTCTTC.

This clone occurred a few times. The gene calls are TRBV6-1 and TRBJ2-7, with D possibly TRBD1 on 6 matching bases. V was pared by 1 base and J by 5 bases, with 15 bases between. The CDR3 spans 15 residues. Per the germline V gene, CDR1 is MNHNS and CDR2 is SASEGT. The CDR3 DNA reads as TGTGCCAGCAGTGAAGTGCAGGGGACAAACCACGAGCAGTACTTC. Translated, it gives CASSEVQGTNHEQYF.

This rearrangement joins TRBV30 to TRBJ2-7; possibly TRBD1 for D (6 bases). CDR1 GTSNPN and CDR2 SVGIG come from the germline V gene (reference sequence). The CDR3 consists of 13 residues. The V end lost 0 bases, the J end lost 5 bases, and 11 bases lay between the germline ends. CDR3: CAWSVGDNDEQYF. In DNA, the CDR3 is TGTGCCTGGAGTGTTGGGGACAACGACGAGCAGTACTTC.

V gene TRBV28 combines with J gene TRBJ2-2; D might be TRBD2 (6 bases). The germline V and J ends were trimmed by 8 bases and 5 bases, with 12 bases remaining between them. This CDR3 contains 13 residues. Germline V gene data show CDR1 as MDHEN and CDR2 as SYDVKM. Written as DNA, the CDR3 is TGTGCCAGCCGACCCGGGGGAACCGGGGAGCTGTTTTTT. It yields the protein CASRPGGTGELFF.

The J gene is TRBJ2-7, the V gene TRBV11-2, with a tentative D call TRBD1 (5 bases). Germline CDR1 is SGHAT and CDR2 is FQNNGV. The CDR3 has 14 residues. With 3 bases removed from V and 3 bases from J, the gap between germline ends came to 12 bases. DNA for the CDR3: TGTGCCAGCAGCTTCGACAGAAAGTACTACGAGCAGTACTTC. This sequence encodes CASSFDRKYYEQYF.

This clone was recorded a few times. The chain employs TRBV28 and TRBJ1-2, with D unclear. The CDR3 loop spans 12 amino acids. Trimming shortened V by 3 bases and J by 8 bases, and 10 bases separated the two germline ends. The germline gives CDR1 MDHEN, CDR2 SYDVKM. CDR3 region: CASSFTGSGYTF. In nucleotides, the CDR3 is TGTGCCAGCAGTTTTACGGGGAGCGGCTACACCTTC.

This clone was seen only once. V is TRBV6-5 and J is TRBJ1-2; D possibly corresponds to TRBD1 (5 bases). CDR3 length equals 13 residues. V was pared by 6 bases and J by 8 bases, with 16 bases between. The germline gives CDR1 MNHEY, CDR2 SVGAGI. The CDR3 protein is CASRTDNMAGYTF. The CDR3 DNA reads TGTGCCAGCAGGACAGATAATATGGCGGGCTACACCTTC.

This clone was detected a few times. The chain employs TRBV28 and TRBJ1-6; D is unresolved. Germline values: CDR1 MDHEN, CDR2 SYDVKM. Deletions cut 5 bases from V and 6 bases from J, with 2 bases between. CDR3 size: 11 residues. CDR3 in DNA: TGTGCCAGCAGTCTTAATTCACCCCTCCACTTT. Translated, it gives CASSLNSPLHF.

This chain connects TRBV11-2 to TRBJ2-1; 10 bases are shared with TRBD1. Unmatched junction bases numbered 4, after V lost 1 base and J lost 7 bases. In germline, CDR1 is SGHAT, CDR2 FQNNGV. CDR3 length: 15 amino acids. The CDR3 DNA follows: TGTGCCAGCAGCTTAGGACAGGGGGCTAGAAATGAGCAGTTCTTC. It codes for CASSLGQGARNEQFF.

This rearrangement joins TRBV5-1 to TRBJ2-7, with 7 bases that match TRBD1. The germline gives CDR1 SGHRS, CDR2 YFSETQ. This CDR3 has 15 residues. The junction had 6 bases not matched to a gene; V was cut back by 0 bases and J by 3 bases. CDR3 DNA sequence: TGCGCCAGCAGCTTGGACAGGGGAACCTTCTACGAGCAGTACTTC. Its protein is CASSLDRGTFYEQYF.

The rearrangement uses TRBV9 and TRBJ2-3, with 8 bases aligning to TRBD2. The CDR3 runs 16 residues. J lost 6 bases, V lost 0 bases, and 9 bases had no gene match. Per the germline V gene, CDR1 is SGDLS and CDR2 is YYNGEE. The chain's CDR3 is CASSVADGGAGDTQYF. CDR3 bases: TGTGCCAGCAGCGTAGCGGACGGGGGGGCCGGGGATACGCAGTATTTT.

CDR3 residues: CASSLLAGAPWEQFF. The CDR3, as DNA: TGTGCCAGCAGCCTACTAGCGGGGGCACCCTGGGAGCAGTTCTTC. The chain recombines TRBV11-2 with TRBJ2-1; the match to TRBD2 covers 11 bases. CDR1 is SGHAT and CDR2 is FQNNGV in the germline V gene. The J segment lost 10 bases and the V segment lost 5 bases, leaving 10 bases of the junction unmatched. The CDR3 loop spans 15 amino acids.

This sequence joins TRBV11-2 and TRBJ2-1; the match to TRBD2 covers 15 bases. This CDR3 has 15 amino acids. J was trimmed by 7 bases and V by 5 bases; bases with no gene match: 3. The germline CDR1 and CDR2 sequences are SGHAT and FQNNGV. The CDR3 spells CASSPGTSGGNEQFF. CDR3 nucleotide sequence: TGTGCCAGCAGCCCAGGGACTAGCGGGGGGAATGAGCAGTTCTTC.

The chain joins TRBV11-3 to TRBJ1-4; D is possibly TRBD1 (6 bases). This CDR3 contains 15 residues. The V and J ends lost 1 base and 6 bases respectively, with 12 bases between them. Germline V gene sequence: CDR1 SGHNT, CDR2 YENEEA. The CDR3 loop is CASSLGSAGDEKLFF. The CDR3 bases are TGTGCCAGCAGCTTAGGATCTGCAGGGGATGAAAAACTGTTTTTT.